This T cell receptor beta chain was captured by sequencing in a study of T-cell reconstitution after alpha-beta-depleted transplantation in children. The V end was cut by 0 bases, the J end by 4 bases, with 7 bases between. Germline-derived CDR1 and CDR2 are MNHEY and SVGEGT. The CDR3 has 14 amino acids. Unique molecular identifiers were incorporated during preparation of the TCRbeta library. TCRdb re-called the PCR reads with MiXCR, one entry per CDR3 protein. The sample includes around 400,000 distinct CDR3 sequences, roughly a tenth of them seen just once. The starting material was PBMCs from the stem cell graft donor, obtained from the stem cell graft. The receptor was derived from a human donor who donated a stem cell graft to a child with acute myeloid leukemia. V and J are TRBV6-2 or TRBV6-3 and TRBJ2-1; D is unresolved. The CDR3 sequence is CASSYSSFYNEQFF. The CDR3 DNA sequence: TGTGCCAGCAGTTACTCGAGCTTTTACAATGAGCAGTTCTTC.